These 28 T cell receptor beta chains originate from one sample sequenced in a study of T cells in Graves' hyperthyroidism and ophthalmopathy. Template material for amplifying TCR beta CDR3 regions consisted of RNA transcripts. The TCR CDR3 was amplified in a first-round RT-PCR using the HTBI primer set. TCRdb passed the multiplex PCR reads through MiXCR, listing each CDR3 protein once. The sample yields 540,000 or so distinct CDR3 sequences, 46% seen once. The sequencing input was peripheral blood or thyroid tissue (not recorded which). The receptors stem from an adult woman with Graves' disease, either hyperthyroidism or ophthalmopathy (not recorded which).

This clonotype was seen once. The CDR3 is CASSLTATGEKYEQYF. Here the CDR3 DNA reads TGCGCCAGCAGCCTGACGGCCACAGGGGAGAAATACGAGCAGTACTTC. J is TRBJ2-7 and V is TRBV5-1; TRBD1 matches 7 bases. CDR3 length: 16 amino acids. From germline, CDR1 is SGHRS and CDR2 YFSETQ. Trimming at V came to 4 bases and at J to 4 bases, leaving 14 bases not matched to a gene.

The V call is TRBV7-9, the J call TRBJ2-1; D is undetermined. Germline loops: CDR1 SEHNR, CDR2 FQNEAQ (reference sequence). The CDR3 has 12 residues. The V gene lost 6 bases and the J gene lost 8 bases, with 11 bases spanning the gap. The CDR3 DNA reads TGTGCCAGCAGATCGACATTGGATGAGCAGTTCTTC. Translating it yields CASRSTLDEQFF.

This chain connects TRBV20-1 to TRBJ2-7; 7 bases line up with TRBD2. Germline CDR1 DFQATT, CDR2 SNEGSKA (reference sequence). This CDR3 is 12 amino acids long. The CDR3 spells CSAVPSGSEQYF. CDR3 nucleotides: TGCAGCGCTGTCCCTAGCGGTTCCGAGCAGTACTTC.

This clonotype was picked up a small number of times. The chain carries TRBV10-3 and TRBJ1-5; 7 nucleotides match TRBD1. The CDR3 is made up of 15 amino acids. J gave up 4 bases and V 2 bases, and 5 bases lay outside the gene matches. Germline V gives CDR1 ENHRY, CDR2 SYGVKD. CDR3 nucleotide sequence: TGTGCCATCAGTGAGCGTGGCAGGGGGAATCAGCCCCAGCATTTT. Its protein is CAISERGRGNQPQHF.

This clonotype was recorded at least ten times. CDR3 in DNA: TGCAGTGCTACTGGAGACAGGGGGGGGTACGAGCAGTACTTC. Amino acids: CSATGDRGGYEQYF. The chain couples TRBV20-1 to TRBJ2-7, with 9 bases identical to TRBD1. This CDR3 has 14 amino acids. Germline V CDR1 and CDR2: DFQATT, SNEGSKA (reference sequence). V shed 4 bases and J 4 bases; nucleotides not matched to a gene: 8.

This clonotype has at least ten counts. This chain joins TRBV7-9 and TRBJ2-7; the D is unclear. The V end lost 7 bases, the J end lost 6 bases, and 28 bases lay between the germline ends. The germline V gene has CDR1 SEHNR and CDR2 FQNEAQ (reference sequence). The CDR3 is 17 amino acids. DNA of the CDR3: TGTGCCAGCACCCCGAAGAGTGTCCCGATCCAGATCCCCGAGCAGTACTTC. Residues: CASTPKSVPIQIPEQYF.

This chain's CDR3 is CSALTGDQPQHF. CDR3 bases: TGCAGTGCTCTTACGGGGGATCAGCCCCAGCATTTT. This chain connects TRBV20-1 to TRBJ1-5, with a weak D call TRBD1 (5 bases). Trimming shortened V by 5 bases and J by 5 bases, and 10 bases separated the two germline ends. The CDR3 is 12 residues long. Germline CDR1 DFQATT, CDR2 SNEGSKA (reference sequence).

The sample holds many counts of this clonotype. The chain combines TRBV6-1 with TRBJ1-5; D call uncertain. The CDR3 runs to 13 residues. Germline assignment: CDR1 MNHNS and CDR2 SASEGT. Trimming left V 8 bases short and J 2 bases short, with 10 bases between. This CDR3 is CASRALGNQPQHF. CDR3 coding DNA: TGTGCCAGCCGGGCATTAGGCAATCAGCCCCAGCATTTT.

With respect to this clonotype: At one boundary the junction diverges from the germline segment, which might be a read error. V gene TRBV7-7 combines with J gene TRBJ2-5; no firm D call. The germline CDR1 and CDR2 sequences are SSHAT and FNYEAQ (reference sequence). The CDR3 spans 12 residues. The CDR3 nucleotides are TGTGCTAGCACCCGGACCCAAGAGACCCAGTACTTC. Its translation: CASTRTQETQYF.

The chain couples TRBV5-1 to TRBJ1-2; 10 bases agree with TRBD1. This CDR3 comprises 13 residues. Germline V gene sequence: CDR1 SGHRS, CDR2 YFSETQ. After removal of 4 bases from V and 4 bases from J, the junction contained 1 base not matched to a gene. CDR3 sequence (DNA): TGCGCCAGCAGCGGGGACAGGGGCTATGGCTACACCTTC. Its protein product is CASSGDRGYGYTF.

This clonotype was detected only a few times. The chain uses TRBV29-1 and TRBJ2-5; 10 nucleotides align to TRBD2. CDR1 and CDR2 from the germline V gene are SQVTM and ANQGSEA. There are 15 residues in the CDR3. The J segment lost 5 bases and the V segment lost 4 bases, leaving 10 bases of the junction unmatched. Written as DNA, the CDR3 is TGCAGCGTTGCTCTGGCTAGCGGGAGTGGTGAGACCCAGTACTTC. It encodes CSVALASGSGETQYF.

A note on this clonotype: Relative to the germline gene, one junction end is altered; a read error may explain this. The chain combines TRBV7-7 with TRBJ2-5; the D gene is possibly TRBD2 (7 bases). The CDR3 extends over 15 amino acids. CDR1 and CDR2 from the germline V gene are SSHAT and FNYEAQ (reference sequence). CDR3 sequence: CASSQVRGAGETQYF. CDR3 in DNA: TGCGCCAGCAGCCAAGTCCGGGGGGCGGGAGAGACCCAGTACTTC.

This clonotype came up many times. The V and J genes are TRBV9 and TRBJ2-7, with 13 bases identical to TRBD2. Germline V gene data show CDR1 as SGDLS and CDR2 as YYNGEE. V lost 4 bases to trimming and J lost 5 bases; unmatched junction nucleotides: 6. The CDR3 loop spans 15 amino acids. This CDR3 is CASSPGLAGVHEQYF. As DNA, the CDR3 is TGTGCCAGCAGCCCCGGACTAGCGGGAGTCCACGAGCAGTACTTC.

This clonotype was counted many times. This sequence joins TRBV19 and TRBJ2-2; TRBD1 might be the D (5 bases). Per the germline V gene, CDR1 is LNHDA and CDR2 is SQIVND (reference sequence). V was pared by 5 bases and J by 6 bases, with 10 bases between. The CDR3 is 13 residues long. The CDR3 nucleotides are TGTGCCAGTAGTCCAGGGTCCCCCGGGGAGCTGTTTTTT. Encoded protein: CASSPGSPGELFF.

The J gene is TRBJ2-7, the V gene TRBV7-9, with D perhaps TRBD1 or TRBD2 (5 bases each). Germline CDR1 and CDR2: SEHNR and FQNEAQ (reference sequence). This CDR3 spans 15 amino acids. V was clipped by 7 bases and J by 2 bases, with 18 bases between them. The CDR3 bases are TGTGCCAGCATCGATATCCGGGACCCAGCCTACGAGCAGTACTTC. It codes for CASIDIRDPAYEQYF.

This clonotype was found a few times. This rearrangement joins TRBV5-1 to TRBJ2-7; perhaps TRBD1 as D (5 bases). Trimming left V 0 bases short and J 2 bases short, with 12 bases between. CDR1 and CDR2 from the germline V gene are SGHRS and YFSETQ. The length of the CDR3 is 15 residues. The DNA of the CDR3 is TGCGCCAGCAGCTTGGCGCAGGGTCCGGCCTACGAGCAGTACTTC. Its translation is CASSLAQGPAYEQYF.

V usage is TRBV10-3 and J usage is TRBJ1-3; D is ambiguous. Germline CDR1 ENHRY, CDR2 SYGVKD. V dropped 5 bases and J dropped 1 base, with 12 bases sitting between them. The CDR3 runs to 15 residues. As DNA, the CDR3 is TGTGCCATCAGTCGCAAACAAGGATCTGGAAACACCATATATTTT. Residues: CAISRKQGSGNTIYF.

In the case of this clonotype: A much larger clonotype is one base distant, so this may be a read error. The chain joins TRBV7-2 to TRBJ2-7; D might be TRBD2 (7 bases). Germline V lookup: CDR1 SGHTA, CDR2 FQGNSA. The CDR3 covers 12 residues. V lost 10 bases to trimming and J lost 9 bases, with 19 bases between them. CDR3 residues: CAINKGGGVQYF. Here the CDR3 DNA reads TGTGCCATCAACAAGGGGGGGGGGGTGCAGTACTTC.

This clonotype was seen repeatedly, ten times or more. The chain uses TRBV5-1 and TRBJ2-5, with D possibly TRBD2 on 6 matching bases. CDR3 length: 15 residues. Germline V gene sequence: CDR1 SGHRS, CDR2 YFSETQ. Trimming shortened V by 0 bases and J by 5 bases, and 14 bases separated the two germline ends. CDR3 in DNA: TGCGCCAGCAGCTTGGGTCACCTTGGAGGGGAGACCCAGTACTTC. This sequence encodes CASSLGHLGGETQYF.

In DNA form, the CDR3 reads TGTGCCATCGGATCCGCTCAAGAGACCCAGTACTTC. The encoded protein is CAIGSAQETQYF. The rearrangement uses TRBV10-3 and TRBJ2-5; D unclear. V was pared by 8 bases and J by 2 bases, with 9 bases between. From germline, CDR1 is ENHRY and CDR2 SYGVKD. The CDR3 sequence is 12 residues long.

This clonotype was picked up many times. The chain couples TRBV2 to TRBJ2-7; D ambiguous. Trimming removed 7 bases at V and 4 bases at J, with 11 bases between. The CDR3 has 12 amino acids. The V gene's germline CDR1 is SNHLY and CDR2 FYNNEI. CDR3 sequence reads: CASTTTRYEQYF. The CDR3 DNA sequence: TGTGCCAGCACCACGACAAGATACGAGCAGTACTTC.

V and J are TRBV10-3 and TRBJ2-2; 9 nucleotides match TRBD2. The V gene end was trimmed by 3 bases and the J gene end by 3 bases; junction bases not matched to a gene: 5. The CDR3 length is 16 residues. Germline assignment: CDR1 ENHRY and CDR2 SYGVKD. For the CDR3, the DNA is TGTGCCATCAGTGAACAGCGGGAGGTGGACACCGGGGAGCTGTTTTTT. It is translated as CAISEQREVDTGELFF.

This clonotype was counted ten times or more. V gene TRBV7-2 combines with J gene TRBJ2-7, with 7 bases that match TRBD2. The CDR3 runs 15 residues. Germline loops: CDR1 SGHTA, CDR2 FQGNSA. V lost 3 bases and J lost 6; bases outside the gene matches: 11. CDR3 amino acids: CASSFFRTRTGEQYF. CDR3 DNA: TGTGCCAGCAGCTTCTTTAGGACTAGAACCGGCGAGCAGTACTTC. Based on the CDR3 plus reference TRBV7-2 and TRBJ2-7, the full variable domain is GAGVSQSPSNKVTEKGKDVELRCDPISGHTALYWYRQSLGQGLEFLIYFQGNSAPDKSGLPSDRFSAERTGGSVSTLTIQRTQQEDSAVYLCASSFFRTRTGEQYFGPGTRLTVT.

V gene TRBV7-2 combines with J gene TRBJ2-3; 7 positions match TRBD2. The CDR3 is made up of 15 amino acids. Losses at the gene ends were 7 bases for V and 4 bases for J; bases not matched to a gene: 11. The germline CDR1 and CDR2 sequences are SGHTA and FQGNSA. The CDR3 DNA follows: TGTGCCAGCATCGGGGCCCGGGAGGTACCAGATACGCAGTATTTT. This sequence encodes CASIGAREVPDTQYF.

The chain joins TRBV2 to TRBJ1-4; TRBD1 is a possible D gene (6 bases). CDR3 size: 13 residues. The germline gives CDR1 SNHLY, CDR2 FYNNEI. V dropped 2 bases and J dropped 8 bases, with 9 bases sitting between them. CDR3 DNA: TGTGCCAGCAGTGAACAGGGGCGAGAAAAACTGTTTTTT. Translation: CASSEQGREKLFF.

This clonotype came up many times. The V and J genes are TRBV6-5 and TRBJ1-2, with a weak D call TRBD1 (5 bases). Trimming pared 5 bases from V and 8 bases from J, leaving 18 bases between. This CDR3 is built from 14 residues. Germline CDR1 reads MNHEY; CDR2 reads SVGAGI. CDR3 amino acids: CASSETGGSLGYTF. The CDR3 DNA reads as TGTGCCAGCAGTGAAACCGGGGGTTCCTTGGGCTACACCTTC.

This clonotype appeared many times. The rearrangement links TRBV4-1 to TRBJ2-5, with 7 positions matching TRBD2. This CDR3 has 17 residues. CDR1 and CDR2 from the germline V gene are MGHRA and YSYEKL. J lost 5 bases, V lost 3 bases, and 15 bases had no gene match. The DNA of the CDR3 is TGCGCCAGCAGCCAGGGACTACAATCGGGTGTTGAGGAGACCCAGTACTTC. Its translation: CASSQGLQSGVEETQYF.

This sequence joins TRBV5-1 and TRBJ2-1; D might be TRBD1 (5 bases). The CDR3 runs to 11 residues. Germline values: CDR1 SGHRS, CDR2 YFSETQ. V gave up 5 bases and J gave up 8 bases, with 8 bases separating them. CDR3 residues: CASSSGYEQFF. CDR3 in DNA: TGCGCCAGCAGTTCAGGGTATGAGCAGTTCTTC.